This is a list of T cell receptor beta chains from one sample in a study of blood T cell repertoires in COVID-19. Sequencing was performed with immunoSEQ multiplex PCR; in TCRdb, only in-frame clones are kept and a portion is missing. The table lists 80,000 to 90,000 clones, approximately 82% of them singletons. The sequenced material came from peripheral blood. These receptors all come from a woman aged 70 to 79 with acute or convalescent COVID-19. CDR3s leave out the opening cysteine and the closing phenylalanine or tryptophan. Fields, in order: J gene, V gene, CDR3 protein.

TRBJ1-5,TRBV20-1,SASLQPQH
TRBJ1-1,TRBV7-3,ASSEGENTEAF
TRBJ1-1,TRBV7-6,ASSSTPNTEAF
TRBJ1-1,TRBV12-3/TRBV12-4,ASSTDAGTEAF
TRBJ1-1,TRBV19,ASSKQGPTEAF
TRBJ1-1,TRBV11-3,ASSSGQENTEAF
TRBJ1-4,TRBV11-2,ASSILEEKLF
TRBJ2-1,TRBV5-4,ASSLGGLAGFNEQF
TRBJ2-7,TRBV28,ASSSLIDSARQY
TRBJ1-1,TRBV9,ASSPYGGTEAF
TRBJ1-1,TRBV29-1,SATAGIETEAF
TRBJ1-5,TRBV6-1,ASSERTRWSNQPQH
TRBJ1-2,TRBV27,ASRGTGTGYT
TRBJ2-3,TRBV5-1,ASSLERQDTQY
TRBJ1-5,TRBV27,ASSLSGQNQPQH